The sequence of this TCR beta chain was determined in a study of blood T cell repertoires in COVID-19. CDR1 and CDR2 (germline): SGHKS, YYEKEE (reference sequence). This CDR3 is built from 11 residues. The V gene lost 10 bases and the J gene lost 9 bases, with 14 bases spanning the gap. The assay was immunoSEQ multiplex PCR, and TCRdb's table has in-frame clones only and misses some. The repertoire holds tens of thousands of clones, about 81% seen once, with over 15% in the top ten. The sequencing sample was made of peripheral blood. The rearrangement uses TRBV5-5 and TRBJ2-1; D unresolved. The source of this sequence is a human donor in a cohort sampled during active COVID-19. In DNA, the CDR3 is TGTGCCGGCACCTCCACCGGTGAGCAGTTCTTC. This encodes CAGTSTGEQFF.